One and the same sample provided the 30 T cell receptor beta chains below, sequenced in a study of T cell changes during pregnancy in multiple sclerosis. The assay was immunoSEQ multiplex PCR, and TCRdb's table has in-frame clones only and misses some. The sample has tens of thousands of clones; around 89% are singletons. Sequences were derived from peripheral blood, sampled after pregnancy. The receptors here all came from a female donor with multiple sclerosis, enrolled in a pregnancy study.

A few counts support this clone. The gene calls are TRBV28 and TRBJ1-1; a possible D gene is TRBD1 (5 bases). The CDR3 spans 15 residues. V dropped 7 bases and J dropped 0 bases, with 15 bases sitting between them. CDR1 MDHEN and CDR2 SYDVKM come from the germline V gene. CDR3 sequence reads: CASTLGTPMNTEAFF. The CDR3 DNA reads TGTGCCAGCACCCTGGGGACTCCTATGAACACTGAAGCTTTCTTT.

This chain links TRBV4-1 with TRBJ2-3; 12 bases are a match to TRBD2. Germline CDR1 and CDR2: MGHRA and YSYEKL. The CDR3 loop spans 16 amino acids. The junction had 2 bases not matched to a gene; V was cut back by 1 base and J by 3 bases. The CDR3 region is CASSQALAGGTDTQYF. CDR3 nucleotides: TGCGCCAGCAGCCAAGCACTAGCGGGGGGAACAGATACGCAGTATTTT.

The V and J genes are TRBV7-9 and TRBJ2-6; the D is unclear. V shed 2 bases and J shed 2 bases, with 7 bases lying between them. This CDR3 region has 15 residues. Germline values: CDR1 SEHNR, CDR2 FQNEAQ (reference sequence). CDR3 sequence reads: CASSLLGAGANVLTF. CDR3 in DNA: TGTGCCAGCAGCTTACTAGGCGCTGGGGCCAACGTCCTGACTTTC.

The rearrangement joins TRBV5-1 to TRBJ1-4; maybe TRBD1 (5 bases). V was pared by 4 bases and J by 8 bases, with 18 bases between. The germline CDR1 and CDR2 sequences are SGHRS and YFSETQ. This CDR3 has 15 amino acids. The DNA for the CDR3 is TGCGCCAGCAGCGTTCGCGGGGGGTTTGGGGAAAAACTGTTTTTT. Protein product: CASSVRGGFGEKLFF.

The rearrangement joins TRBV6-1 to TRBJ1-5; D remains ambiguous. Germline loops: CDR1 MNHNS, CDR2 SASEGT. The CDR3 sequence is 13 residues long. V was pared by 9 bases and J by 4 bases, with 13 bases between. CDR3 DNA sequence: TGTGCCAGTACCGTGAGTAGAAATCAGCCCCAGCATTTT. Translated: CASTVSRNQPQHF.

The V gene is TRBV18, the J gene TRBJ2-2; D is ambiguous. The V gene lost 3 bases and the J gene lost 1 base, with 6 bases spanning the gap. Germline V gives CDR1 KGHSH, CDR2 LQKENI. The CDR3 has 14 amino acids. The CDR3 DNA follows: TGTGCCAGCTCACCTGGCGGGAACACCGGGGAGCTGTTTTTT. Protein: CASSPGGNTGELFF.

The chain employs TRBV7-3 and TRBJ2-7, with D tentatively TRBD2 (6 bases). Germline lookup yields CDR1 SGHTA and CDR2 FQGTGA. Trimming took off 6 bases at V and 2 bases at J, with 14 bases between the two ends. This CDR3 spans 14 amino acids. In DNA, the CDR3 is TGTGCCAGCAGAAAATGGCGGGGACCCTACGAGCAGTACTTC. Translated: CASRKWRGPYEQYF.

The V gene is TRBV7-8, the J gene TRBJ2-3; a weak D match, TRBD2 (7 bases). The CDR3 has 15 residues. V was pared by 1 base and J by 5 bases, with 13 bases between. Germline assignment: CDR1 SGHVS and CDR2 FQNEAQ. For the CDR3, the DNA is TGTGCCAGCAGCTTAGTGGGGGGGGCCAAAGATACGCAGTATTTT. As protein: CASSLVGGAKDTQYF.

The chain combines TRBV2 with TRBJ1-5, with 8 nucleotides matching TRBD1. J lost 1 base, V lost 6 bases, and 8 bases had no gene match. Germline-derived CDR1 and CDR2 are SNHLY and FYNNEI. The CDR3 contains 16 residues. The CDR3 coding sequence is TGTGCCAGCAGAGATGCAGGGGGCTGGAGCAATCAGCCCCAGCATTTT. Translating gives CASRDAGGWSNQPQHF.

This clone turned up a few times. V gene TRBV10-3 combines with J gene TRBJ2-5; the match to TRBD1 covers 8 bases. J gave up 4 bases and V 0 bases, and 4 bases lay outside the gene matches. The V gene's germline CDR1 is ENHRY and CDR2 SYGVKD. The CDR3 contains 15 residues. CDR3 DNA sequence: TGTGCCATCAGTGAGTCGACAGGGGTTACAGAGACCCAGTACTTC. It translates to CAISESTGVTETQYF.

V is TRBV13 and J is TRBJ2-4; 7 positions match TRBD1. Germline CDR1 PRHDT, CDR2 FYEKMQ (reference sequence). V shed 3 bases, J shed 2 bases, and the junction held 7 bases outside the gene matches. The CDR3 length is 16 residues. CDR3 DNA: TGTGCCAGCAGCTTTAGGGACAGATGGTCCAAAAACATTCAGTACTTC. It translates to CASSFRDRWSKNIQYF.

V usage is TRBV5-1 and J usage is TRBJ2-2; D is possibly TRBD1 (6 bases). The germline gives CDR1 SGHRS, CDR2 YFSETQ. V was cut by 7 bases and J by 4 bases, with 17 bases left in between. CDR3 length: 15 amino acids. CDR3 bases: TGCGCCAGCCACCTGGGACATGTCCGCACCGGGGAGCTGTTTTTT. This gives the protein CASHLGHVRTGELFF.

The V gene is TRBV5-4, the J gene TRBJ2-2; 7 nucleotides match TRBD2. Germline loops: CDR1 SGHNT, CDR2 YYREEE (reference sequence). The junction had 6 bases not matched to a gene; V was cut back by 5 bases and J by 5 bases. The CDR3 totals 14 residues. The CDR3 protein is CASSSGLLTGELFF. For the CDR3, the DNA is TGTGCCAGCAGTAGCGGGTTACTAACCGGGGAGCTGTTTTTT.

V usage is TRBV7-9 and J usage is TRBJ1-4, with TRBD1 as a possible D gene (6 bases). Trimming took 5 bases from V and 6 from J, leaving 16 bases between them. The germline V gene has CDR1 SEHNR and CDR2 FQNEAQ (reference sequence). This CDR3 contains 15 residues. CDR3 amino acids: CASSRRTVRHEKLFF. The CDR3 nucleotides are TGTGCCAGCAGCCGACGGACAGTCCGACATGAAAAACTGTTTTTT.

The chain uses TRBV28 and TRBJ1-4; TRBD1 is a possible D gene (5 bases). Germline-derived CDR1 and CDR2 are MDHEN and SYDVKM. This CDR3 spans 15 amino acids. V dropped 6 bases and J dropped 7 bases, with 18 bases sitting between them. The CDR3 DNA sequence: TGTGCCAGCAGGCCCGGGGGTGGGGAGGGTGAAAAACTGTTTTTT. It codes for CASRPGGGEGEKLFF.

V and J are TRBV7-9 and TRBJ2-5; TRBD2 agrees at 9 bases. V trimming: 2 bases; J trimming: 4 bases; junction bases outside the gene matches: 5. This CDR3 comprises 15 residues. Germline CDR1 reads SEHNR; CDR2 reads FQNEAQ (reference sequence). CDR3 protein: CASSLRGGASETQYF. The DNA for the CDR3 is TGTGCCAGCAGCTTACGCGGGGGGGCATCAGAGACCCAGTACTTC.

This clone was found a few times. The chain employs TRBV6-6 and TRBJ2-7; 9 bases map to TRBD2. Germline V gene sequence: CDR1 MNHNY, CDR2 SVGAGI (reference sequence). V shed 6 bases, J shed 1 base, and the junction held 10 bases outside the gene matches. The CDR3 sequence is 16 residues long. The CDR3 DNA is TGTGCCAGCAGCTACATATTGCGGGGGGGATCCTACGAGCAGTACTTC. This encodes CASSYILRGGSYEQYF.

V and J are TRBV12-5 and TRBJ2-6; D perhaps matches TRBD2 (7 bases). This CDR3 has 20 residues. Germline CDR1 is LGHNT and CDR2 is FRNRAP. The V end was cut by 1 base, the J end by 2 bases, with 21 bases between. CDR3 region: CASGLGRGGLRIPGANVLTF. In nucleotides, the CDR3 is TGTGCTAGTGGTTTGGGTAGGGGGGGGTTACGAATACCTGGGGCCAACGTCCTGACTTTC.

This chain uses TRBV13 with TRBJ1-2; D is uncertain. V was shortened by 5 bases and J by 2 bases, with 18 bases between the two germline ends. Per the germline V gene, CDR1 is PRHDT and CDR2 is FYEKMQ (reference sequence). The CDR3 spans 16 residues. CDR3 loop: CASSPRWAEFNYGYTF. For the CDR3, the DNA is TGTGCCAGCAGCCCCCGGTGGGCAGAATTCAACTATGGCTACACCTTC.

This clone was seen just once. This sequence joins TRBV5-5 and TRBJ1-1; 7 bases are a match to TRBD1. The CDR3 has 15 residues. Germline trimming cut 0 bases from V and 4 bases from J; bases unmatched to any gene: 6. Germline CDR1 is SGHKS and CDR2 is YYEKEE (reference sequence). The CDR3 nucleotides are TGTGCCAGCAGCTTGGGTGCAGGGGGACCCACTGAAGCTTTCTTT. Its protein product is CASSLGAGGPTEAFF.

The gene calls are TRBV6-5 and TRBJ1-4; TRBD1 aligns across 10 bases. The trim removed 5 bases at V and 8 bases at J, leaving 5 bases unmatched. Germline CDR1 MNHEY, CDR2 SVGAGI. There are 14 residues in the CDR3. The CDR3 nucleotides read TGTGCCAGCAGTCCGGGACAGGGGCAAGAAAAACTGTTTTTT. Its protein is CASSPGQGQEKLFF.

This rearrangement joins TRBV2 to TRBJ1-2; no reliable D call. This CDR3 contains 15 residues. Deletions cut 1 base from V and 4 bases from J, with 13 bases between. Germline CDR1 SNHLY, CDR2 FYNNEI. In DNA form, the CDR3 reads TGTGCCAGCAGTGAAGATCCGGAAGGGAGCTATGGCTACACCTTC. Amino acids: CASSEDPEGSYGYTF.

The chain links TRBV6-1 to TRBJ1-4; weak D call: TRBD1 (5 bases). The V end lost 3 bases, the J end lost 8 bases, and 13 bases lay between the germline ends. The CDR3 loop spans 14 amino acids. CDR1 is MNHNS, CDR2 SASEGT, per germline. This chain's CDR3 is CASSEPGVGEKLFF. The CDR3 DNA is TGTGCCAGCAGTGAGCCGGGGGTTGGAGAAAAACTGTTTTTT.

The table lists this clone with a few counts. The J gene is TRBJ2-1, the V gene TRBV6-4, with D tentatively TRBD2 (7 bases). The length of the CDR3 is 15 residues. CDR1 is MRHNA, CDR2 SNTAGT, per germline. Deletions cut 0 bases from V and 6 bases from J, with 12 bases between. The CDR3 loop reads CASSDSGGGRNEQFF. The CDR3 nucleotides are TGTGCCAGCAGTGACTCTGGGGGGGGCCGCAATGAGCAGTTCTTC.

The chain joins TRBV21-1 to TRBJ1-3. TRBV21-1 is a documented pseudogene. This CDR3 spans 15 amino acids. CDR3 DNA: TGTGCCACCCCCAGGACTTCCGTTTCTGGAAACACCATATATTTT. Its translation: CATPRTSVSGNTIYF.

The V call is TRBV2, the J call TRBJ1-2; 8 bases are a match to TRBD1. In germline, CDR1 is SNHLY, CDR2 FYNNEI. The CDR3 contains 13 residues. The trim removed 8 bases at V and 4 bases at J, leaving 6 bases unmatched. The CDR3 coding sequence is TGTGCCAGCGCAGGGGGCGCAGGCTATGGCTACACCTTC. This gives the protein CASAGGAGYGYTF.

This chain connects TRBV6-5 to TRBJ2-1; 13 nucleotides align to TRBD2. With V trimmed by 2 bases and J by 8 bases, 3 bases remained unmatched. Germline V gene sequence: CDR1 MNHEY, CDR2 SVGAGI. The CDR3 contains 15 residues. CDR3 protein: CASSYRLAGGHEQFF. The CDR3 DNA reads TGTGCCAGCAGTTACCGACTAGCGGGGGGCCATGAGCAGTTCTTC.

The rearrangement joins TRBV4-1 to TRBJ1-1; possible D gene TRBD1, 5 bases. CDR3 length: 14 residues. The germline gives CDR1 MGHRA, CDR2 YSYEKL. Deletions cut 5 bases from V and 4 bases from J, with 14 bases between. Here the CDR3 DNA reads TGCGCCAGCAGCTCCGGTCCGGGGGGCACTGAAGCTTTCTTT. As protein: CASSSGPGGTEAFF.

This sequence joins TRBV11-2 and TRBJ2-7; 7 nucleotides line up with TRBD1. Germline V gene lookup returns CDR1 SGHAT and CDR2 FQNNGV. J was trimmed by 0 bases and V by 5 bases; bases with no gene match: 4. The CDR3 runs to 14 residues. The DNA for the CDR3 is TGTGCCAGCAGCCGGGACAGTAGCTCCTACGAGCAGTACTTC. Amino acid sequence: CASSRDSSSYEQYF.

This clone has a handful of counts. This chain uses TRBV6-4 with TRBJ1-4, with 7 bases that match TRBD1. Germline CDR1 and CDR2: MRHNA and SNTAGT. This CDR3 is built from 16 residues. With V trimmed by 6 bases and J by 8 bases, 15 bases remained unmatched. The CDR3 region has the DNA TGTGCCAGCAGGTCCAGTAAACAGGGGACGGGCGAAAAACTGTTTTTT. It translates to CASRSSKQGTGEKLFF.